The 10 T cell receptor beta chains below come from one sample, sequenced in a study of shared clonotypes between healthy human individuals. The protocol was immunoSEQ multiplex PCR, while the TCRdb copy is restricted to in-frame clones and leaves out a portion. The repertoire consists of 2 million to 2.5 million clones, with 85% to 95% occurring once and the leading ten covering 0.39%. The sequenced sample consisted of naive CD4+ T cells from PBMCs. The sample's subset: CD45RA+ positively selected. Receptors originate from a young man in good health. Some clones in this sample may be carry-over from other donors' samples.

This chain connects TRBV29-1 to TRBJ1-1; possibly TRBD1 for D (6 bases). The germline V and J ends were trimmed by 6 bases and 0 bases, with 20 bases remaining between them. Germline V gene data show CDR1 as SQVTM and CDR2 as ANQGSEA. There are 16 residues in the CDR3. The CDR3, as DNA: TGCAGCGTCAGATCGGGGGGCTCCAATTTGAACACTGAAGCTTTCTTT. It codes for CSVRSGGSNLNTEAFF.

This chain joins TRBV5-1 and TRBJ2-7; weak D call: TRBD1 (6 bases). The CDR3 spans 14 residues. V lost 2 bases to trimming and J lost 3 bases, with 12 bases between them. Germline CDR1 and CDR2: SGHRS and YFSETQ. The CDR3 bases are TGCGCCAGCAGCTTAGGCAGGGGCTTCTACGAGCAGTACTTC. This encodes CASSLGRGFYEQYF.

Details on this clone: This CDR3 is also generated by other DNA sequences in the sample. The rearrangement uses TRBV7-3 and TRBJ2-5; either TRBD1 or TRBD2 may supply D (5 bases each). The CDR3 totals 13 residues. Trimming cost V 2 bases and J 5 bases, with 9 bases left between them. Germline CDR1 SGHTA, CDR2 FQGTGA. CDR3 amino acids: CASSLSREETQYF. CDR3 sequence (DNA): TGTGCCAGCAGCTTATCCAGGGAGGAGACCCAGTACTTC.

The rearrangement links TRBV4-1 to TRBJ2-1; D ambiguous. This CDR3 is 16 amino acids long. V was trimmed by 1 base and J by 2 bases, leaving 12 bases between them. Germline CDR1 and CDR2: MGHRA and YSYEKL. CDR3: CASSQAAAQPYNEQFF. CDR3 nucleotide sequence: TGCGCCAGCAGCCAAGCGGCGGCGCAGCCCTACAATGAGCAGTTCTTC.

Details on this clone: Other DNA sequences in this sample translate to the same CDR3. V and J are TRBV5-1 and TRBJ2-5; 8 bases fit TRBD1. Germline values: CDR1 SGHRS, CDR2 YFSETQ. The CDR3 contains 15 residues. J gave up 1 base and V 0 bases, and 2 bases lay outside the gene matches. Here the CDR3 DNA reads TGCGCCAGCAGCTTGGTAGGGACAGGCCAAGAGACCCAGTACTTC. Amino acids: CASSLVGTGQETQYF.

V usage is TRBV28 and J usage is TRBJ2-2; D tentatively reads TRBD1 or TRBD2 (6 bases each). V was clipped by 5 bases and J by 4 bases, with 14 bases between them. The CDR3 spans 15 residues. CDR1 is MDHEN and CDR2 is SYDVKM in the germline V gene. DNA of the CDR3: TGTGCCAGCAGTATGGGGGGCGCGGGCACCGGGGAGCTGTTTTTT. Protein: CASSMGGAGTGELFF.

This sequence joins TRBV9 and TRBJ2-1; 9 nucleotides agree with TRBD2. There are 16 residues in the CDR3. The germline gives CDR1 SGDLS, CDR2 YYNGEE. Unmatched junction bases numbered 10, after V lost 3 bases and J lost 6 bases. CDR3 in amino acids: CASSAGLAKTTNEQFF. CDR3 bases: TGTGCCAGCAGCGCCGGACTAGCGAAAACCACCAATGAGCAGTTCTTC.

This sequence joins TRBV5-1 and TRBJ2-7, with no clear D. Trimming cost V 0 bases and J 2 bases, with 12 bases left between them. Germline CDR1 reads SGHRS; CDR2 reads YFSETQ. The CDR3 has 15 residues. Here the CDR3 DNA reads TGCGCCAGCAGCTTGGTAACGACGAATACCTACGAGCAGTACTTC. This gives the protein CASSLVTTNTYEQYF.

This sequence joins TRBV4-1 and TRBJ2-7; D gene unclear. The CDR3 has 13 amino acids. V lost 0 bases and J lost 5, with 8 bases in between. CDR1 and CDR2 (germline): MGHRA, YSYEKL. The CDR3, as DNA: TGCGCCAGCAGCCAAGAGGCCTGGGACGAGCAGTACTTC. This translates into CASSQEAWDEQYF.

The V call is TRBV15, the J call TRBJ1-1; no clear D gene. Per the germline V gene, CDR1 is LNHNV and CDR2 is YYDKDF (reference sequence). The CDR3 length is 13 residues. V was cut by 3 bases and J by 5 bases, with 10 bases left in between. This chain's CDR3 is CATSRGGGTEAFF. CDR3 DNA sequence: TGTGCCACCAGCAGGGGTGGTGGTACTGAAGCTTTCTTT.